The 20 T cell receptor beta chains below were found in one sample sequenced in a study of identical twins' blood T cells (dated by TCRdb to the early 2010s). Library creation used 5' RACE. The sequencer was an Illumina Genome Analyzer IIx. TCRdb reworked the public reads: Q25 trimming with fastp, MiXCR clone assembly, productive beta chains retained. Identical CDR3 proteins give one entry, which carries the most common genes and DNA. The sample table lists 350,000 to 450,000 distinct CDR3 sequences, 28% of them with a count of one. Clones ranked in the top ten supply 6% to 7% of the sample. The sequenced sample was PBMCs. The receptors stem from a woman between 18 and 50 years old in good health.

The V and J genes are TRBV19 and TRBJ2-2; either TRBD1 or TRBD2 may fit D (5 bases each). V lost 5 bases to trimming and J lost 3 bases, with 19 bases between them. The germline V gene encodes CDR1 LNHDA and CDR2 SQIVND (reference sequence). This CDR3 has 17 amino acids. As DNA, the CDR3 is TGTGCCAGTAGTGGGATGGGACGGATGATGGACACCGGGGAGCTGTTTTTT. Protein sequence: CASSGMGRMMDTGELFF.

This chain uses TRBV7-2 with TRBJ1-3; TRBD1 is a possible D gene (6 bases). Germline V gene sequence: CDR1 SGHTA, CDR2 FQGNSA. Trimming removed 4 bases from V and 7 bases from J, with 11 bases in between. The CDR3 has 13 amino acids. CDR3 sequence reads: CASSWDKANTIYF. The CDR3 nucleotides read TGTGCCAGCAGCTGGGACAAGGCTAACACCATATATTTT.

The sample holds a few counts of this clonotype. This chain uses TRBV18 with TRBJ2-1, with TRBD1 matching 7 bases. With 1 base clipped from V and 2 bases from J, the junction kept 11 bases outside the gene matches. The germline CDR1 and CDR2 sequences are KGHSH and LQKENI. This CDR3 comprises 18 residues. The CDR3 nucleotides read TGTGCCAGCTCACCACGTCACCCTGGGACAGTGACCTACAATGAGCAGTTCTTC. Protein sequence: CASSPRHPGTVTYNEQFF. Full variable domain (outside the CDR3, taken from reference TRBV18 and TRBJ2-1): NAGVMQNPRHLVRRRGQEARLRCSPMKGHSHVYWYRQLPEEGLKFMVYLQKENIIDESGMPKERFSAEFPKEGPSILRIQQVVRGDSAAYFCASSPRHPGTVTYNEQFFGPGTRLTVL.

This rearrangement joins TRBV20-1 to TRBJ1-2, with D unclear. CDR3 size: 14 residues. V was clipped by 3 bases and J by 4 bases, with 15 bases between them. Germline V gene lookup returns CDR1 DFQATT and CDR2 SNEGSKA (reference sequence). As DNA, the CDR3 is TGCAGTGCTAGGGCTACATTGACGGGCTATGGCTACACCTTC. It specifies CSARATLTGYGYTF.

This clonotype was counted a few times. A junction boundary mismatches the germline segment, possibly from a read error. The gene calls are TRBV12-3 or TRBV12-4 and TRBJ1-4, with 7 bases aligning to TRBD1. The CDR3 is 14 amino acids. The CDR3 coding sequence is TGTGTCAGCAGTTTCCGGGACAGTAATGAAAAACTGTTTTTT. It specifies CVSSFRDSNEKLFF.

This clonotype appeared a few times. The chain is built from TRBV20-1 and TRBJ1-2; 10 nucleotides align to TRBD1. Germline values: CDR1 DFQATT, CDR2 SNEGSKA (reference sequence). The CDR3 is made up of 13 amino acids. J lost 6 bases, V lost 2 bases, and 3 bases had no gene match. The CDR3 sequence: CSARRDRGHGYTF. The CDR3 DNA reads TGCAGTGCTAGAAGGGACAGGGGTCATGGCTACACCTTC.

The sample holds many counts of this clonotype. V usage is TRBV25-1 and J usage is TRBJ1-5; D is unresolved. V was shortened by 3 bases and J by 7 bases, with 7 bases between the two germline ends. CDR1 is MGHDK and CDR2 is SYGVNS in the germline V gene. This CDR3 is built from 12 residues. The CDR3 DNA reads TGTGCCAGCAGTGATCGGGAGCAGCCCCAGCATTTT. Its translation: CASSDREQPQHF.

This clonotype occurred many times. The chain employs TRBV20-1 and TRBJ2-1, with TRBD2 matching 7 bases. The CDR3 extends over 15 amino acids. CDR1 is DFQATT, CDR2 SNEGSKA, per germline (reference sequence). V lost 6 bases to trimming and J lost 7 bases; unmatched junction nucleotides: 15. CDR3 bases: TGCAGTGCCCCCACTTATAGGGAGCGGGAAAATGAGCAGTTCTTC. This gives the protein CSAPTYRERENEQFF.

CDR3: CSVAPGTDTQYF. CDR3 coding DNA: TGCAGCGTTGCACCGGGCACAGATACGCAGTATTTT. The V gene is TRBV29-1, the J gene TRBJ2-3; D unresolved. There are 12 residues in the CDR3. Trimming took 4 bases from V and 1 from J, leaving 6 bases between them. The germline gives CDR1 SQVTM, CDR2 ANQGSEA.

The V and J genes are TRBV19 and TRBJ2-1; D is uncertain. The CDR3 runs to 15 residues. Between the trimmed V and J ends, which lost 3 bases and 0 bases, there was a span of 9 bases. Germline V CDR1 and CDR2: LNHDA, SQIVND (reference sequence). This chain's CDR3 is CASSMVDRSYNEQFF. The CDR3 DNA sequence: TGTGCCAGTAGTATGGTGGATCGCTCCTACAATGAGCAGTTCTTC.

The chain recombines TRBV6-5 with TRBJ1-1; possible D gene TRBD1, 5 bases. Trimming cost V 5 bases and J 2 bases, with 24 bases left between them. This CDR3 comprises 18 residues. Germline CDR1 reads MNHEY; CDR2 reads SVGAGI. As DNA, the CDR3 is TGTGCCAGCAGTCGCGCTCCCCACAGGATAGGGTTTAACACTGAAGCTTTCTTT. This gives the protein CASSRAPHRIGFNTEAFF.

This chain connects TRBV14 to TRBJ2-2, with a possible D match to TRBD1 (5 bases). Germline V CDR1 and CDR2: SGHDN, FVKESK. This CDR3 comprises 16 residues. V gave up 1 base and J gave up 4 bases, with 13 bases separating them. The CDR3 here is CASSQGARGGTGELFF. The CDR3 DNA follows: TGTGCCAGCAGCCAAGGAGCTAGGGGTGGCACCGGGGAGCTGTTTTTT.

The V call is TRBV7-2, the J call TRBJ1-1; D may be TRBD1 (6 bases). CDR1 is SGHTA and CDR2 is FQGNSA in the germline V gene. Trimming stripped 2 bases from V and 5 bases from J, with 12 bases between. The CDR3 runs 14 residues. Here the CDR3 reads CASSLLGAGTEAFF. The DNA for the CDR3 is TGTGCCAGCAGCTTACTGGGGGCGGGAACTGAAGCTTTCTTT.

The chain has TRBV1 and TRBJ1-3; the DNA was not used to check the table's D call, TRBD1. TRBV1 is a listed pseudogene. The CDR3 runs to 15 residues. CDR3 sequence: CTSSLRDNSGNTIYF. CDR3 nucleotides: TGCACCAGCAGCCTCCGGGACAACTCTGGAAACACCATATATTTT.

The chain couples TRBV11-2 to TRBJ1-6, with a tentative D call TRBD1 (5 bases). V was shortened by 5 bases and J by 7 bases, with 15 bases between the two germline ends. Per germline, CDR1 SGHAT and CDR2 FQNNGV. CDR3 length equals 15 residues. The CDR3 sequence: CASSPPGLINSPLHF. CDR3 coding DNA: TGTGCCAGCAGCCCGCCGGGACTGATAAATTCACCCCTCCACTTT.

This rearrangement joins TRBV20-1 to TRBJ2-4; TRBD1 is a possible D gene (6 bases). The CDR3 runs to 15 residues. CDR1 and CDR2 from the germline V gene are DFQATT and SNEGSKA (reference sequence). Trimming stripped 3 bases from V and 1 base from J, with 13 bases between. The chain's CDR3 is CSASWTASAKNIQYF. The CDR3 DNA is TGCAGTGCTAGCTGGACAGCGTCGGCCAAAAACATTCAGTACTTC.

This rearrangement joins TRBV25-1 to TRBJ1-5, with D possibly TRBD1 on 5 matching bases. The length of the CDR3 is 15 residues. Trimming removed 2 bases at V and 0 bases at J, with 8 bases between. The germline CDR1 and CDR2 sequences are MGHDK and SYGVNS. The CDR3 region is CASSETGASNQPQHF. The CDR3 DNA reads TGTGCCAGCAGTGAAACAGGAGCTAGCAATCAGCCCCAGCATTTT.

As for this clonotype: This may be a read error, as it is one base from a much larger clone. V usage is TRBV12-3 or TRBV12-4 and J usage is TRBJ1-3; 8 nucleotides align to TRBD1. CDR3 length: 14 amino acids. CDR3 residues: CASSPTGAGYTIYF. CDR3 DNA: TGTGCCAGCAGTCCGACAGGGGCTGGATACACCATATATTTT.

This clonotype was recorded a few times. This rearrangement joins TRBV9 to TRBJ1-1, with a weak D call TRBD1 (5 bases). The CDR3 totals 15 residues. V lost 3 bases and J 2 bases, leaving 14 bases between the germline ends. Germline V gene sequence: CDR1 SGDLS, CDR2 YYNGEE. The CDR3 loop is CASSDGGGGNTEAFF. For the CDR3, the DNA is TGTGCCAGCAGCGATGGGGGGGGAGGAAACACTGAAGCTTTCTTT.

This clonotype came up a few times. Sequence at one end of the junction differs from germline and may be a read error. This chain uses TRBV12-3 or TRBV12-4 with TRBJ2-4, with unresolved D. The CDR3 totals 12 residues. CDR3 coding DNA: TGTCCCAGCAGTCCCGGGCTCCGGGTTCAGTACTTC. Protein sequence: CPSSPGLRVQYF.